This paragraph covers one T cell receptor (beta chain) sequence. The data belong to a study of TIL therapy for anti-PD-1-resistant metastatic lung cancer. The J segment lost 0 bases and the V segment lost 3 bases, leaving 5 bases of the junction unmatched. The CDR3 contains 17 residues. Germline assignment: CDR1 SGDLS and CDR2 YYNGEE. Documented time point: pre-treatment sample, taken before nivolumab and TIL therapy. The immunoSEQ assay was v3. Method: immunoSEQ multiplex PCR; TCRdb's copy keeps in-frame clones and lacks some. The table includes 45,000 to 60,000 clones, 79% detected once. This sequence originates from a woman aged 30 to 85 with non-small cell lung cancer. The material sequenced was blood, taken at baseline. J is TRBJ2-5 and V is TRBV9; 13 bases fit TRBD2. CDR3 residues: CASSGGLAGRNQETQYF. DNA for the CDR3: TGTGCCAGCAGCGGGGGACTAGCGGGACGCAACCAAGAGACCCAGTACTTC.